The 17 T cell receptor beta chains presented below share a single source sample, sequenced in a study of T cells in narcolepsy. Here immunoSEQ multiplex PCR was the method, and the copy in TCRdb shows in-frame clones only, minus some. This repertoire shows 30,000 to 40,000 clones, more than 65% found once; its top ten account for over 2%. Specimen: memory (CD45RA-) CD4+ T cells from blood. These receptors came from a human donor in good health.

The rearrangement links TRBV1 to TRBJ2-5. TRBV1 is shown as a pseudogene. The CDR3 runs 14 residues. The CDR3 DNA follows: TGCACCAGCAGCCAGTTAGACCCGCAAGAGACCCAGTACTTC. This codes for CTSSQLDPQETQYF.

In this sample, this clone turned up once. The chain carries TRBV18 and TRBJ1-1; D not resolved. V gave up 6 bases and J gave up 2 bases, with 19 bases separating them. There are 16 residues in the CDR3. Germline CDR1 KGHSH, CDR2 LQKENI. CDR3 residues: CASSTSYAAQNTEAFF. The CDR3 DNA reads TGTGCCAGCTCTACATCCTATGCAGCCCAAAACACTGAAGCTTTCTTT.

The chain links TRBV7-6 to TRBJ2-7; 15 bases are a match to TRBD2. The germline V gene encodes CDR1 SGHVS and CDR2 FNYEAQ. The J segment lost 4 bases and the V segment lost 6 bases, leaving 7 bases of the junction unmatched. CDR3 length: 16 amino acids. CDR3 amino acids: CASSPGLAGGLYEQYF. Written as DNA, the CDR3 is TGTGCCAGCAGTCCCGGACTAGCGGGAGGGTTGTACGAGCAGTACTTC.

This clone is a singleton in its sample. The chain is built from TRBV5-1 and TRBJ2-7, with TRBD1 matching 10 bases. The germline CDR1 and CDR2 sequences are SGHRS and YFSETQ. V trimming: 0 bases; J trimming: 5 bases; junction bases outside the gene matches: 23. The CDR3 runs 21 residues. The CDR3 here is CASSLDWTGGPQRRERNEQYF. The CDR3 nucleotides read TGCGCCAGCAGCTTGGATTGGACAGGGGGTCCCCAGCGGCGGGAGAGGAACGAGCAGTACTTC.

This chain links TRBV14 with TRBJ2-2; possibly TRBD2 for D (6 bases). Germline assignment: CDR1 SGHDN and CDR2 FVKESK. Trimming shortened V by 1 base and J by 7 bases, and 7 bases separated the two germline ends. The CDR3 consists of 13 residues. CDR3 amino acids: CASSQATSGELFF. The DNA of the CDR3 is TGTGCCAGCAGCCAAGCGACTAGCGGGGAGCTGTTTTTT.

V and J are TRBV5-6 and TRBJ2-5, with D hard to call. The CDR3 length is 13 residues. Germline CDR1 and CDR2: SGHDT and YYEEEE. Deletions cut 0 bases from V and 7 bases from J, with 10 bases between. The CDR3 here is CASSLARYGTQYF. DNA of the CDR3: TGTGCCAGCAGCTTGGCAAGGTATGGGACCCAGTACTTC.

J is TRBJ2-3 and V is TRBV7-2; 12 bases are shared with TRBD2. In germline, CDR1 is SGHTA, CDR2 FQGNSA. The CDR3 length is 14 residues. After removal of 4 bases from V and 4 bases from J, the junction contained 0 bases not matched to a gene. CDR3 protein: CASSWTSGADTQYF. CDR3 nucleotide sequence: TGTGCCAGCAGCTGGACTAGCGGGGCAGATACGCAGTATTTT.

V gene TRBV30 combines with J gene TRBJ1-1; D gene ambiguous. Per germline, CDR1 GTSNPN and CDR2 SVGIG (reference sequence). Deletions cut 3 bases from V and 1 base from J, with 9 bases between. This CDR3 is 13 amino acids long. DNA of the CDR3: TGTGCCTGGAGCGGACGGAAGAACACTGAAGCTTTCTTT. It translates to CAWSGRKNTEAFF.

This clone was counted between two and nine times. The V and J genes are TRBV19 and TRBJ1-2; D unclear. The CDR3 length is 11 residues. V shed 3 bases and J shed 13 bases, with 12 bases lying between them. The V gene's germline CDR1 is LNHDA and CDR2 SQIVND (reference sequence). The CDR3 protein is CASSMRGEPTF. CDR3 bases: TGTGCCAGTAGTATGAGAGGCGAACCCACCTTC. The entire variable domain, with the rest obtained from reference TRBV19 and TRBJ1-2, is as follows: DGGITQSPKYLFRKEGQNVTLSCEQNLNHDAMYWYRQDPGQGLRLIYYSQIVNDFQKGDIAEGYSVSREKKESFPLTVTSAQKNPTAFYLCASSMRGEPTFGSGTRLTVV.

The chain couples TRBV5-1 to TRBJ1-2; D perhaps matches TRBD1 (5 bases). V lost 3 bases to trimming and J lost 2 bases, with 14 bases between them. This CDR3 spans 15 amino acids. Per germline, CDR1 SGHRS and CDR2 YFSETQ. The CDR3 nucleotides are TGCGCCAGCAGCTATAGCCGCGACAGCAACTATGGCTACACCTTC. The encoded protein is CASSYSRDSNYGYTF.

The CDR3 bases are TGTGCCAGCAGCGTTGGCCGGTTAACTGGAAACACCATATATTTT. Its translation is CASSVGRLTGNTIYF. The chain recombines TRBV9 with TRBJ1-3; the D is unclear. V lost 2 bases to trimming and J lost 2 bases, with 11 bases between them. CDR3 length: 15 amino acids. Germline loops: CDR1 SGDLS, CDR2 YYNGEE.

The chain joins TRBV6-1 to TRBJ2-7; 9 bases fit TRBD1. Germline V CDR1 and CDR2: MNHNS, SASEGT. This CDR3 comprises 14 residues. Losses at the gene ends were 4 bases for V and 9 bases for J; bases not matched to a gene: 10. The CDR3 protein is CASSAEGQGEGQYF. As DNA, the CDR3 is TGTGCCAGCAGTGCCGAGGGACAGGGTGAAGGGCAGTACTTC.

The V call is TRBV27, the J call TRBJ1-2, with D maybe TRBD1 (5 bases). V lost 2 bases and J 4 bases, leaving 11 bases between the germline ends. The CDR3 sequence is 14 residues long. Germline-derived CDR1 and CDR2 are MNHEY and SMNVEV (reference sequence). CDR3 nucleotides: TGTGCCAGCAGTTTAACGGGGGGGGGCTATGGCTACACCTTC. Translation: CASSLTGGGYGYTF.

J is TRBJ2-7 and V is TRBV19; unclear D gene. The CDR3 consists of 14 residues. Germline values: CDR1 LNHDA, CDR2 SQIVND (reference sequence). Trimming shortened V by 4 bases and J by 1 base, and 11 bases separated the two germline ends. CDR3 residues: CASSRGFGSYEQYF. Written as DNA, the CDR3 is TGTGCCAGTAGTAGGGGATTCGGGTCCTACGAGCAGTACTTC.

The chain has TRBV6-5 and TRBJ2-5, with D maybe TRBD1 (6 bases). The V end was cut by 6 bases, the J end by 1 base, with 15 bases between. The CDR3 contains 15 residues. In germline, CDR1 is MNHEY, CDR2 SVGAGI. The CDR3 DNA reads TGTGCCAGCAGCCTTGGGGGCTCCCTCCAAGAGACCCAGTACTTC. Protein product: CASSLGGSLQETQYF.

This chain connects TRBV28 to TRBJ2-1; 11 bases align to TRBD1. From germline, CDR1 is MDHEN and CDR2 SYDVKM. The J segment lost 6 bases and the V segment lost 3 bases, leaving 10 bases of the junction unmatched. The CDR3 is 17 residues long. In DNA form, the CDR3 reads TGTGCCAGCAGTTTCGTGGAGACCGGGACAGGGGGCAATGAGCAGTTCTTC. Translation gives CASSFVETGTGGNEQFF.

The gene calls are TRBV2 and TRBJ2-1; TRBD1 might be the D (5 bases). This CDR3 spans 14 amino acids. Trimming shortened V by 7 bases and J by 5 bases, and 15 bases separated the two germline ends. Germline lookup yields CDR1 SNHLY and CDR2 FYNNEI. The DNA for the CDR3 is TGTGCCAGCAAGGCCCGAGGACAAGACAATGAGCAGTTCTTC. This gives the protein CASKARGQDNEQFF.